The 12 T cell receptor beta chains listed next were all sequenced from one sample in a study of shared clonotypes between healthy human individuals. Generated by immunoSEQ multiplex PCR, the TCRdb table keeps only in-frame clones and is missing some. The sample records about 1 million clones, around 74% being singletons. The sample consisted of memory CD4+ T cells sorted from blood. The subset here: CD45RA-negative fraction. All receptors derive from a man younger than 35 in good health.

DNA of the CDR3: TGTGCCAGCAGTAGTACAGGGGCGCCGACCGGGGAGCTGTTTTTT. It encodes CASSSTGAPTGELFF. The chain uses TRBV2 and TRBJ2-2; 7 nucleotides align to TRBD1. CDR3 length equals 15 residues. After removal of 5 bases from V and 5 bases from J, the junction contained 8 bases not matched to a gene. Germline-derived CDR1 and CDR2 are SNHLY and FYNNEI.

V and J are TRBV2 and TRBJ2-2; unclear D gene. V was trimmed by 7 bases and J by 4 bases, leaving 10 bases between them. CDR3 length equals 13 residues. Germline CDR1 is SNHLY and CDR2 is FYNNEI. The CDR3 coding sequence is TGTGCCAGCAATGGGGTCGGCACCGGGGAGCTGTTTTTT. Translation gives CASNGVGTGELFF.

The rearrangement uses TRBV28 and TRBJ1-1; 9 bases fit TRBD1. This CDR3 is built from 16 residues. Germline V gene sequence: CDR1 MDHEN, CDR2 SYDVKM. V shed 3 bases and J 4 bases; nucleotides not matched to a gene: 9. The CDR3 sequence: CASSFGTGRGGTEAFF. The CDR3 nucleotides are TGTGCCAGCAGTTTCGGGACAGGGCGTGGCGGCACTGAAGCTTTCTTT.

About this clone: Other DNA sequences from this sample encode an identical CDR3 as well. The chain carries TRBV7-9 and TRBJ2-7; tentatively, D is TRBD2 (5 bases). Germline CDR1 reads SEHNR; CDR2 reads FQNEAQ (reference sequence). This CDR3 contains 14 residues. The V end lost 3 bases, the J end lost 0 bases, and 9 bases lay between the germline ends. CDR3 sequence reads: CASSFGGNSYEQYF. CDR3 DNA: TGTGCCAGCAGCTTCGGAGGTAACTCCTACGAGCAGTACTTC.

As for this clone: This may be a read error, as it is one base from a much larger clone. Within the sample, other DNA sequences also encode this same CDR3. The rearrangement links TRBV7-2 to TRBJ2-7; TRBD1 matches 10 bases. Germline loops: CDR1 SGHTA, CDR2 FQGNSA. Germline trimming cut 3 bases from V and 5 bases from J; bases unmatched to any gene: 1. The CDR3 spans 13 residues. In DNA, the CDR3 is TGTGCCAGCAGCTTCGGGACAGGGGACGAGCAGTACTTC. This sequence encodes CASSFGTGDEQYF.

The CDR3 region is CASSLYWGPGNTIYF. The CDR3 DNA sequence: TGTGCCAGCAGCTTGTACTGGGGTCCTGGAAACACCATATATTTT. The chain carries TRBV5-8 and TRBJ1-3; no clear D. The CDR3 is 15 amino acids. Germline values: CDR1 SGHTS, CDR2 YDEGEE. V dropped 1 base and J dropped 2 bases, with 10 bases sitting between them.

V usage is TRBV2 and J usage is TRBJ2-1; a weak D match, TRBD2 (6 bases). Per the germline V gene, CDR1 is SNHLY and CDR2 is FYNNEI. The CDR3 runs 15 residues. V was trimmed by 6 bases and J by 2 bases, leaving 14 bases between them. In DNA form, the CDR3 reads TGTGCCAGCAGCTCCGGGACTCCCACCTACAATGAGCAGTTCTTC. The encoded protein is CASSSGTPTYNEQFF. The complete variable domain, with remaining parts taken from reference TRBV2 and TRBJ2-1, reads EPEVTQTPSHQVTQMGQEVILRCVPISNHLYFYWYRQILGQKVEFLVSFYNNEISEKSEIFDDQFSVERPDGSNFTLKIRSTKLEDSAMYFCASSSGTPTYNEQFFGPGTRLTVL.

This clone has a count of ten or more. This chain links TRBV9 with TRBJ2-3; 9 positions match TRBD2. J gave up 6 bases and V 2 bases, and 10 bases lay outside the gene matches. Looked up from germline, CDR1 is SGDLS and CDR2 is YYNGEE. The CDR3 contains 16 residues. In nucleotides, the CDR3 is TGTGCCAGCAGCGTCGGGACTAGCTTGGGGGGGGATACGCAGTATTTT. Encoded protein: CASSVGTSLGGDTQYF.

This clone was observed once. The DNA for the CDR3 is TGCGCCAGCAGCTTACTCGCGGGAGATGGGCAGTTCTTC. It specifies CASSLLAGDGQFF. V is TRBV4-3 and J is TRBJ2-1; TRBD2 matches 7 bases. Germline V gene data show CDR1 as LGHNA and CDR2 as YSLEER. The trim removed 5 bases at V and 12 bases at J, leaving 10 bases unmatched. The CDR3 spans 13 residues.

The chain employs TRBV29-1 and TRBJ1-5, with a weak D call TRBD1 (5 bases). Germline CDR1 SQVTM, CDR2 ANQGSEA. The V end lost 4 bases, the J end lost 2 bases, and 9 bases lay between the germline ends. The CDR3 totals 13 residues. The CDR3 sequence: CSVVGDGNQPQHF. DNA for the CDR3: TGCAGCGTTGTGGGGGACGGCAATCAGCCCCAGCATTTT.

The CDR3 DNA reads as TGTGCCAGCAGCACACTTTCTGGGGAGACCCAGTACTTC. Protein sequence: CASSTLSGETQYF. This chain links TRBV7-9 with TRBJ2-5; D unresolved. The CDR3 totals 13 residues. V was trimmed by 5 bases and J by 5 bases, leaving 12 bases between them. Germline-derived CDR1 and CDR2 are SEHNR and FQNEAQ (reference sequence).

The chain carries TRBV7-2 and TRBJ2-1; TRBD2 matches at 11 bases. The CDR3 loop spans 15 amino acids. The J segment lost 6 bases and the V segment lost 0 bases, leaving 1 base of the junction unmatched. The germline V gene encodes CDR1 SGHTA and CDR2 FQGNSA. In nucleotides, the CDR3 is TGTGCCAGCAGCTTAGCGGGACTAGCGGCCAATGAGCAGTTCTTC. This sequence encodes CASSLAGLAANEQFF.